The 28 T cell receptor beta chains presented below share a single source sample, sequenced in a study of blood T cell repertoires in COVID-19. The data were produced by immunoSEQ multiplex PCR, yet TCRdb's version contains in-frame clones alone and is incomplete. The table has 71,000 or so clones, 90% seen once. The sequencing sample was made of peripheral blood. The receptors shown here come from a woman younger than 30 with acute or convalescent COVID-19.

The chain links TRBV5-6 to TRBJ1-3; TRBD1 might be the D (5 bases). The CDR3 loop spans 15 amino acids. CDR1 SGHDT and CDR2 YYEEEE come from the germline V gene. Deletions cut 2 bases from V and 0 bases from J, with 9 bases between. The CDR3 nucleotides read TGTGCCAGCAGCTTTGACGGACACTCTGGAAACACCATATATTTT. Translated, it gives CASSFDGHSGNTIYF.

The CDR3 here is CASSLFGGGQKGYGYTF. The CDR3 nucleotides read TGTGCCAGCAGCTTATTTGGGGGCGGACAGAAAGGCTATGGCTACACCTTC. The genes are TRBV7-8 and TRBJ1-2, with D possibly TRBD1 on 6 matching bases. The length of the CDR3 is 17 residues. V dropped 2 bases and J dropped 4 bases, with 20 bases sitting between them. Germline values: CDR1 SGHVS, CDR2 FQNEAQ.

V and J are TRBV3-1 (or the pseudogene TRBV3-2) and TRBJ2-7, with TRBD1 as a possible D gene (5 bases). This CDR3 has 14 residues. Germline assignment: CDR1 LGHDT and CDR2 YNNKEL (reference sequence). Trimming shortened V by 1 base and J by 2 bases, and 9 bases separated the two germline ends. This CDR3 reads CASSQGVGAYEQYF. Written as DNA, the CDR3 is TGTGCCAGCAGCCAAGGTGTAGGGGCCTACGAGCAGTACTTC.

This chain connects TRBV2 to TRBJ1-1; 7 positions match TRBD1. The CDR3 length is 14 residues. The V and J ends lost 5 bases and 1 base, in that order; junction bases with no gene match: 4. Germline assignment: CDR1 SNHLY and CDR2 FYNNEI. The chain's CDR3 is CASSKTGWNTEAFF. The CDR3 nucleotides read TGTGCCAGCAGTAAGACAGGGTGGAACACTGAAGCTTTCTTT.

The chain couples TRBV11-2 to TRBJ2-5; maybe TRBD1 (6 bases). The V end was cut by 5 bases, the J end by 5 bases, with 15 bases between. The CDR3 loop spans 14 amino acids. In germline, CDR1 is SGHAT, CDR2 FQNNGV. The CDR3 sequence: CASSATGFGETQYF. As DNA, the CDR3 is TGTGCCAGCAGCGCAACAGGGTTCGGGGAGACCCAGTACTTC.

The V call is TRBV5-4, the J call TRBJ2-1; maybe TRBD2 (6 bases). The ends were cut back, 4 bases at V and 8 bases at J, with 13 bases in the middle. Germline CDR1 and CDR2: SGHNT and YYREEE (reference sequence). The CDR3 loop spans 13 amino acids. Written as DNA, the CDR3 is TGTGCCAGCAGCCCCGACTGGGGGGATGAGCAGTTCTTC. Amino acid sequence: CASSPDWGDEQFF.

This chain joins TRBV19 and TRBJ1-1, with D possibly being TRBD1 (6 bases). The CDR3 covers 16 residues. CDR1 and CDR2 (germline): LNHDA, SQIVND (reference sequence). V was cut by 3 bases and J by 0 bases, with 14 bases left in between. The CDR3 DNA reads TGTGCCAGTAGTATTTCGAACAGGGCTTTGAACACTGAAGCTTTCTTT. Translated, it gives CASSISNRALNTEAFF.

DNA for the CDR3: TGTGCCAGTAGAGTGACAGGGAGTTCGGTAAACACCGGGGAGCTGTTTTTT. Residues: CASRVTGSSVNTGELFF. The chain recombines TRBV19 with TRBJ2-2; 7 bases map to TRBD1. J was trimmed by 2 bases and V by 6 bases; bases with no gene match: 12. The CDR3 is 17 amino acids. Germline CDR1 is LNHDA and CDR2 is SQIVND (reference sequence).

The chain links TRBV30 to TRBJ2-3; a weak D match, TRBD2 (6 bases). The V end was cut by 0 bases, the J end by 0 bases, with 13 bases between. The CDR3 length is 16 residues. The germline gives CDR1 GTSNPN, CDR2 SVGIG (reference sequence). Here the CDR3 DNA reads TGTGCCTGGAGTGTTGGTAGCGGAAGTAGCACAGATACGCAGTATTTT. Its translation: CAWSVGSGSSTDTQYF.

This rearrangement joins TRBV9 to TRBJ2-3; 8 positions match TRBD2. With 2 bases clipped from V and 2 bases from J, the junction kept 7 bases outside the gene matches. Germline V CDR1 and CDR2: SGDLS, YYNGEE. The CDR3 is made up of 16 amino acids. CDR3 residues: CASSVGTSGHTDTQYF. For the CDR3, the DNA is TGTGCCAGCAGCGTGGGAACTAGCGGCCACACAGATACGCAGTATTTT.

The chain combines TRBV4-1 with TRBJ2-5; D perhaps matches TRBD2 (6 bases). This CDR3 spans 14 amino acids. The V and J ends lost 0 bases and 4 bases respectively, with 9 bases between them. The V gene's germline CDR1 is MGHRA and CDR2 YSYEKL. CDR3 bases: TGCGCCAGCAGCCAAGATAGGGAGGTAGAGACCCAGTACTTC. Protein sequence: CASSQDREVETQYF.

V and J are TRBV7-9 and TRBJ1-1, with D uncertain. CDR1 is SEHNR and CDR2 is FQNEAQ in the germline V gene (reference sequence). The CDR3 loop spans 14 amino acids. V shed 1 base and J shed 5 bases, with 11 bases lying between them. The CDR3, as DNA: TGTGCCAGCAGCTTAGGCATAGGCGGTACTGAAGCTTTCTTT. Translating it yields CASSLGIGGTEAFF.

J is TRBJ2-1 and V is TRBV7-2, with D unclear. The germline V gene encodes CDR1 SGHTA and CDR2 FQGNSA. This CDR3 is 13 amino acids long. V lost 5 bases and J lost 4, with 9 bases in between. The CDR3 DNA reads as TGTGCCAGCAGCGCCCAGAGGTACAATGAGCAGTTCTTC. This gives the protein CASSAQRYNEQFF.

The rearrangement joins TRBV28 to TRBJ1-3; a possible D gene is TRBD1 (5 bases). This CDR3 has 13 residues. Germline CDR1 and CDR2: MDHEN and SYDVKM. The V and J ends lost 6 bases and 3 bases respectively, with 9 bases between them. The CDR3 region is CASRGGSGNTIYF. The CDR3 nucleotides are TGTGCCAGCAGGGGGGGTAGTGGAAACACCATATATTTT.

This clone has a handful of counts. The chain employs TRBV2 and TRBJ1-1; TRBD1 is a possible D gene (6 bases). There are 13 residues in the CDR3. V was clipped by 6 bases and J by 4 bases, with 12 bases between them. From germline, CDR1 is SNHLY and CDR2 FYNNEI. The CDR3 DNA sequence: TGTGCCAGCAGCGCGTCCAGGGGCACTGAAGCTTTCTTT. Its protein product is CASSASRGTEAFF.

The chain combines TRBV10-1 with TRBJ2-3, with 9 positions matching TRBD2. This CDR3 has 15 residues. V gave up 4 bases and J gave up 6 bases; unmatched junction bases: 8. CDR1 and CDR2 (germline): WNHNN, SYGVQD (reference sequence). In nucleotides, the CDR3 is TGCGCCAGCAGTGGGGGGACTAGCACAACTGATACGCAGTATTTT. Its translation is CASSGGTSTTDTQYF.

J is TRBJ2-6 and V is TRBV19, with 9 bases fitting TRBD2. Germline assignment: CDR1 LNHDA and CDR2 SQIVND (reference sequence). The CDR3 has 21 amino acids. Trimming took 5 bases from V and 0 from J; bases not matched to a gene: 17. As DNA, the CDR3 is TGTGCCAGTAGTGCGACCTTCTTGGGGCTAGCGGGGAGCTCTGGGGCCAACGTCCTGACTTTC. It codes for CASSATFLGLAGSSGANVLTF.

The chain joins TRBV5-1 to TRBJ2-1; D is possibly TRBD2 (6 bases). Germline CDR1 is SGHRS and CDR2 is YFSETQ. The ends were cut back, 0 bases at V and 4 bases at J, with 11 bases in the middle. The CDR3 covers 15 residues. The CDR3, as DNA: TGCGCCAGCAGCTTGGACGGCGGGGCTTACAATGAGCAGTTCTTC. Residues: CASSLDGGAYNEQFF.

This clone has a single count. The V call is TRBV18, the J call TRBJ2-3; 8 nucleotides line up with TRBD1. With 4 bases clipped from V and 1 base from J, the junction kept 4 bases outside the gene matches. This CDR3 is 15 amino acids long. The germline V gene has CDR1 KGHSH and CDR2 LQKENI. CDR3: CASSLIQGGTDTQYF. The CDR3 DNA follows: TGTGCCAGCTCACTCATACAGGGGGGCACAGATACGCAGTATTTT.

This rearrangement joins TRBV5-6 to TRBJ2-7; no reliable D call. Trimming removed 5 bases from V and 3 bases from J, with 12 bases in between. The CDR3 has 13 amino acids. CDR1 is SGHDT and CDR2 is YYEEEE in the germline V gene. In nucleotides, the CDR3 is TGTGCCAGCAGTACAGCCGAATACTACGAGCAGTACTTC. This sequence encodes CASSTAEYYEQYF.

The rearrangement uses TRBV7-2 and TRBJ2-7; unclear D gene. Trimming took 2 bases from V and 2 from J, leaving 4 bases between them. The CDR3 extends over 12 amino acids. Germline V CDR1 and CDR2: SGHTA, FQGNSA. The DNA of the CDR3 is TGTGCCAGCAGCTTATCTACCTACGAGCAGTACTTC. Its protein product is CASSLSTYEQYF.

The chain has TRBV7-9 and TRBJ1-5, with D perhaps TRBD1 (5 bases). Trimming stripped 1 base from V and 6 bases from J, with 7 bases between. CDR1 is SEHNR, CDR2 FQNEAQ, per germline (reference sequence). The CDR3 runs 13 residues. In DNA form, the CDR3 reads TGTGCCAGCAGCTTAGGGGGCGGTCAGCCCCAGCATTTT. It encodes CASSLGGGQPQHF.

The V gene is TRBV10-2, the J gene TRBJ2-5; 8 bases line up with TRBD2. Trimming removed 6 bases from V and 2 bases from J; junction bases left unmatched: 5. In germline, CDR1 is WSHSY, CDR2 SAAADI. This CDR3 contains 14 residues. CDR3 nucleotides: TGCGCCAGCAGGGGGGGGACTAGACAAGAGACCCAGTACTTC. Translating gives CASRGGTRQETQYF.

The chain joins TRBV10-1 to TRBJ2-1; 7 bases align to TRBD2. The CDR3 loop spans 13 amino acids. CDR1 is WNHNN and CDR2 is SYGVQD in the germline V gene (reference sequence). V trimming: 3 bases; J trimming: 8 bases; junction bases outside the gene matches: 4. CDR3 bases: TGCGCCAGCAGTGATCCGGGGGGAGATGAGCAGTTCTTC. This sequence encodes CASSDPGGDEQFF.

The chain has TRBV27 and TRBJ1-6, with D unclear. V was trimmed by 6 bases and J by 3 bases, leaving 12 bases between them. There are 15 residues in the CDR3. In germline, CDR1 is MNHEY, CDR2 SMNVEV (reference sequence). The CDR3 here is CASRSDGVYNSPLHF. The CDR3 region has the DNA TGTGCCAGCAGGTCGGACGGGGTCTATAATTCACCCCTCCACTTT.

This sequence joins TRBV6-1 and TRBJ2-7; 7 nucleotides align to TRBD2. In germline, CDR1 is MNHNS, CDR2 SASEGT. Trimming at V came to 1 base and at J to 3 bases, leaving 6 bases not matched to a gene. The CDR3 is 15 residues long. CDR3 sequence reads: CASSEGGLRDYEQYF. CDR3 bases: TGTGCCAGCAGTGAAGGGGGACTACGGGACTACGAGCAGTACTTC.

The V and J genes are TRBV19 and TRBJ2-2; D unclear. Germline CDR1 LNHDA, CDR2 SQIVND (reference sequence). V lost 1 base and J lost 2, with 5 bases in between. The CDR3 totals 14 residues. Here the CDR3 reads CASSIGQNTGELFF. CDR3 sequence (DNA): TGTGCCAGTAGTATAGGACAAAACACCGGGGAGCTGTTTTTT.

The chain carries TRBV27 and TRBJ2-7, with 11 bases identical to TRBD2. Trimming at V came to 5 bases and at J to 4 bases, leaving 16 bases not matched to a gene. The CDR3 loop spans 18 amino acids. CDR1 is MNHEY, CDR2 SMNVEV, per germline (reference sequence). The DNA for the CDR3 is TGTGCCAGCAGTCCCACTAGCGGGAGTTTAAATCTCGGGTACGAGCAGTACTTC. Protein product: CASSPTSGSLNLGYEQYF.